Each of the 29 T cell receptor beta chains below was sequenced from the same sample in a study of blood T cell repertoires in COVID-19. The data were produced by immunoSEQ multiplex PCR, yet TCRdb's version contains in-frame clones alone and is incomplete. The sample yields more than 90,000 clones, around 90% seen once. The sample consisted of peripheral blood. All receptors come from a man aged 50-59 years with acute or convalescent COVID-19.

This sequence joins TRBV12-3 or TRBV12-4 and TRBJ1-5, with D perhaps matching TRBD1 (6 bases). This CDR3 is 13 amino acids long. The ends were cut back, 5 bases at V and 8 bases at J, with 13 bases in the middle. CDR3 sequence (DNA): TGTGCCAGCAGTCGGACAGTGGCTAAGCCCCAGCATTTT. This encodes CASSRTVAKPQHF.

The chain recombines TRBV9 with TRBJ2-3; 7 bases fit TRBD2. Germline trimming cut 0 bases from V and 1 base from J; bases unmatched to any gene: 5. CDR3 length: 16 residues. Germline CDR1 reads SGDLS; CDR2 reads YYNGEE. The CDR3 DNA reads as TGTGCCAGCAGCGTAGGGTCTAGCGGTGGCACAGATACGCAGTATTTT. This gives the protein CASSVGSSGGTDTQYF. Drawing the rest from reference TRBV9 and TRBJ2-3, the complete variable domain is DSGVTQTPKHLITATGQRVTLRCSPRSGDLSVYWYQQSLDQGLQFLIQYYNGEERAKGNILERFSAQQFPDLHSELNLSSLELGDSALYFCASSVGSSGGTDTQYFGPGTRLTVL.

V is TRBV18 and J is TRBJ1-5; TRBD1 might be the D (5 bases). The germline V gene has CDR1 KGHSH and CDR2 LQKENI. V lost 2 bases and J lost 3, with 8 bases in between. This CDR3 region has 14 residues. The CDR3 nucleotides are TGTGCCAGCTCACCAGACAGCCTCAATCAGCCCCAGCATTTT. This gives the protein CASSPDSLNQPQHF.

The CDR3 DNA reads as TGTGCCAGCAGCTCCACCGGGAGTATCTATGGAGGATACACCTTC. This codes for CASSSTGSIYGGYTF. This sequence joins TRBV5-4 and TRBJ1-2; the D is unclear. The V end was cut by 3 bases, the J end by 11 bases, with 23 bases between. The CDR3 is made up of 15 amino acids. The germline V gene encodes CDR1 SGHNT and CDR2 YYREEE (reference sequence). The variable domain in full, completed from reference TRBV5-4 and TRBJ1-2, reads ETGVTQSPTHLIKTRGQQVTLRCSSQSGHNTVSWYQQALGQGPQFIFQYYREEENGRGNFPPRFSGLQFPNYSSELNVNALELDDSALYLCASSSTGSIYGGYTFGSGTRLTVV.

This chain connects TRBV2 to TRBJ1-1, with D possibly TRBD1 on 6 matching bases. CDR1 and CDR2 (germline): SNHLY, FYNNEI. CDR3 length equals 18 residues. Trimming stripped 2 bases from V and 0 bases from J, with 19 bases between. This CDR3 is CASSERGQKLLMNTEAFF. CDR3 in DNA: TGTGCCAGCAGTGAACGTGGACAGAAACTTCTTATGAACACTGAAGCTTTCTTT.

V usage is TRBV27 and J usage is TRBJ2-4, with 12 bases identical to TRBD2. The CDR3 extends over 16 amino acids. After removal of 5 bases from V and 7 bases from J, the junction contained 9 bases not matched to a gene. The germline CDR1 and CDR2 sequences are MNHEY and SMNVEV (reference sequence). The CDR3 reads CASSQSFGTSGNIQYF. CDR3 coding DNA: TGTGCCAGCAGTCAGTCATTCGGGACTAGCGGGAACATTCAGTACTTC.

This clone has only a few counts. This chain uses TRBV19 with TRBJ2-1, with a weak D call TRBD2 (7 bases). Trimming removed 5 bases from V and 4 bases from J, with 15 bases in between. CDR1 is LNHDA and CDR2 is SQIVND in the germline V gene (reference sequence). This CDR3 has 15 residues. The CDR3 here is CASSLQAGAYNEQFF. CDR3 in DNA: TGTGCCAGTAGTCTCCAGGCGGGGGCATACAATGAGCAGTTCTTC.

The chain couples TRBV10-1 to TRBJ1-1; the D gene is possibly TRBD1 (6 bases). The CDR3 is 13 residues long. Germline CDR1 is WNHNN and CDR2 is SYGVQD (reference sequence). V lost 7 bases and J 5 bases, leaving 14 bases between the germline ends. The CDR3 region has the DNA TGCGCCAGCATCTGCGGGGGGCCTACTGAAGCTTTCTTT. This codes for CASICGGPTEAFF.

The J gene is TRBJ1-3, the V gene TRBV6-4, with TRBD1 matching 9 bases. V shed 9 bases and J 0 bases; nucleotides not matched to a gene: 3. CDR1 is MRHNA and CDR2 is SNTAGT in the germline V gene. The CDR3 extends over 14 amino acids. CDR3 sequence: CARRTGDSGNTIYF. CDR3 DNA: TGTGCCAGGAGGACAGGGGACTCTGGAAACACCATATATTTT.

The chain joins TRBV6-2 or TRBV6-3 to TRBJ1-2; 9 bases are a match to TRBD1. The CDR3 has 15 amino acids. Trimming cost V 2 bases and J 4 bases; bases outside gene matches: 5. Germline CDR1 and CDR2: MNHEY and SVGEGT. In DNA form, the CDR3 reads TGTGCCAGCAGTTACCGGGGGACAGGGCTCTATGGCTACACCTTC. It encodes CASSYRGTGLYGYTF.

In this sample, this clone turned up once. CDR3 region: CASSLVGTGLDGYTF. DNA of the CDR3: TGTGCCAGCAGCTTAGTTGGGACAGGGTTAGACGGCTACACCTTC. This chain joins TRBV7-9 and TRBJ1-2, with 9 bases matching TRBD1. CDR3 size: 15 residues. V lost 1 base, J lost 8 bases, and 8 bases stayed unmatched. CDR1 is SEHNR and CDR2 is FQNEAQ in the germline V gene (reference sequence).

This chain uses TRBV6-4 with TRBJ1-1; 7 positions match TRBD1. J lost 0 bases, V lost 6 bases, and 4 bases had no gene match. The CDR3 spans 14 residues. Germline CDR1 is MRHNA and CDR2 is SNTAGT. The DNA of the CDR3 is TGTGCCAGCAGCGCCGGACAGGTGAACACTGAAGCTTTCTTT. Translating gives CASSAGQVNTEAFF.

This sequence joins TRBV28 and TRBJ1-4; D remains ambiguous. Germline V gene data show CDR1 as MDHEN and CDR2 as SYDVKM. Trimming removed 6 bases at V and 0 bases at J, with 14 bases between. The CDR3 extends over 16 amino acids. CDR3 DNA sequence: TGTGCCAGCAGCTCCGGGAGAGGGCCAACTAATGAAAAACTGTTTTTT. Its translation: CASSSGRGPTNEKLFF.

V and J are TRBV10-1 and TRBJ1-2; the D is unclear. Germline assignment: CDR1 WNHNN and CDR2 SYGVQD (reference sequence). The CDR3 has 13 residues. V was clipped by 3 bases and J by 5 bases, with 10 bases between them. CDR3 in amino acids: CASSDPSGYGYTF. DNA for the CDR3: TGCGCCAGCAGTGACCCCTCGGGGTATGGCTACACCTTC.

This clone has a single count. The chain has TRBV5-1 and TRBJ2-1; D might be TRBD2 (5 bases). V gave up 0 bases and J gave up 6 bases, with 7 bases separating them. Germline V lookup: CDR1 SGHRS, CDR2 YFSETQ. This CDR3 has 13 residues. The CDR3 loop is CASSLAGLNEQFF. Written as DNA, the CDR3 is TGCGCCAGCAGCTTGGCCGGACTCAATGAGCAGTTCTTC.

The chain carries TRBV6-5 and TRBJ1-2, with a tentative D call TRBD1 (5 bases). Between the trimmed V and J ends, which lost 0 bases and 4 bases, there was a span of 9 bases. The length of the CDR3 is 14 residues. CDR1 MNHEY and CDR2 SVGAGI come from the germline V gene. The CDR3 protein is CASSYSGGVYGYTF. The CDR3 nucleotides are TGTGCCAGCAGTTACTCTGGGGGGGTCTATGGCTACACCTTC.

This CDR3 reads CASSSSQVNSGANVLTF. The CDR3 nucleotides read TGTGCCAGCAGCTCTTCACAGGTTAACTCTGGGGCCAACGTCCTGACTTTC. The chain carries TRBV5-6 and TRBJ2-6; possible D gene TRBD1, 5 bases. Trimming cost V 3 bases and J 0 bases, with 13 bases left between them. The CDR3 contains 17 residues. Germline V CDR1 and CDR2: SGHDT, YYEEEE.

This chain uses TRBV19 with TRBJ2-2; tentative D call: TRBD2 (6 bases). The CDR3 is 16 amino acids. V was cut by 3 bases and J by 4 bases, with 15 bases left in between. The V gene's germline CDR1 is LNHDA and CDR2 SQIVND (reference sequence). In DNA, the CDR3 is TGTGCCAGTAGTATGTCGTGGGGACTTGGCACCGGGGAGCTGTTTTTT. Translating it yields CASSMSWGLGTGELFF.

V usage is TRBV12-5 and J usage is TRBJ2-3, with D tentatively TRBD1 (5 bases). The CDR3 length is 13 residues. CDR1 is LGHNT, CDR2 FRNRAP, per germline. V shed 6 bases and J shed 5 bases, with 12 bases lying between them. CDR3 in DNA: TGTGCTAGTGGACCGACAGAAGTAGATACGCAGTATTTT. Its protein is CASGPTEVDTQYF.

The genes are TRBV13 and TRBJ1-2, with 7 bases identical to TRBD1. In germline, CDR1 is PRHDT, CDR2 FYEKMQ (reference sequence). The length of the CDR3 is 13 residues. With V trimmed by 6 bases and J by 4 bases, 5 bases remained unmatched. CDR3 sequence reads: CASRGTDSYGYTF. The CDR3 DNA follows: TGTGCCAGCAGAGGGACAGACTCCTATGGCTACACCTTC.

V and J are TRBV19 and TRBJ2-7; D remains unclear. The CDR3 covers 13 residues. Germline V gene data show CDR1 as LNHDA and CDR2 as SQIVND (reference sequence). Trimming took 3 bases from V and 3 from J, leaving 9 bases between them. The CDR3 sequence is CASSIYFNYEQYF. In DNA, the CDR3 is TGTGCCAGTAGTATTTACTTCAACTACGAGCAGTACTTC. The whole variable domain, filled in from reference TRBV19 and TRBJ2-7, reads DGGITQSPKYLFRKEGQNVTLSCEQNLNHDAMYWYRQDPGQGLRLIYYSQIVNDFQKGDIAEGYSVSREKKESFPLTVTSAQKNPTAFYLCASSIYFNYEQYFGPGTRLTVT.

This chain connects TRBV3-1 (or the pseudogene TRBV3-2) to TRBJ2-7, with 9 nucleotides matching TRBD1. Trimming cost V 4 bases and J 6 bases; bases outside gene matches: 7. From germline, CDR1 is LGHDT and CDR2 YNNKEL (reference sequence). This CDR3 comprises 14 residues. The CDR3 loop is CASSLRTGAGEQYF. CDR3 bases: TGTGCCAGCAGCCTCCGGACAGGGGCGGGCGAGCAGTACTTC.

CDR3 in DNA: TGTGCCAGCAGGCTCGACACCGCCGCTAACTATGGCTACACCTTC. Its protein is CASRLDTAANYGYTF. The chain has TRBV11-2 and TRBJ1-2; D is unclear. The CDR3 runs 15 residues. CDR1 is SGHAT, CDR2 FQNNGV, per germline. Between the trimmed V and J ends, which lost 6 bases and 0 bases, there was a span of 14 bases.

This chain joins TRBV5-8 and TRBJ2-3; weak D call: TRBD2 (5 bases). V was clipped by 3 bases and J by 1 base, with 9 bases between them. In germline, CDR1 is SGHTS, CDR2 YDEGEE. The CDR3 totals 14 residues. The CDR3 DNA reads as TGTGCCAGCAGCTCACGGGGAGGCACAGATACGCAGTATTTT. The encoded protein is CASSSRGGTDTQYF. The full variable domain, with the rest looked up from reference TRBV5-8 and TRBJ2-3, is EAGVTQSPTHLIKTRGQQATLRCSPISGHTSVYWYQQALGLGLQFLLWYDEGEERNRGNFPPRFSGRQFPNYSSELNVNALELEDSALYLCASSSRGGTDTQYFGPGTRLTVL.

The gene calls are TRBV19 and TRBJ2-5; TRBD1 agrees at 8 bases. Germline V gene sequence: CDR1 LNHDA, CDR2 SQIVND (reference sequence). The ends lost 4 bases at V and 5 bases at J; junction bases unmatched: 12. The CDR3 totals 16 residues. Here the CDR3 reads CASSTTGGRGLETQYF. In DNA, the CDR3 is TGTGCCAGTAGTACTACAGGGGGGAGAGGTCTGGAGACCCAGTACTTC. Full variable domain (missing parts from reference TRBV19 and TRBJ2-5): DGGITQSPKYLFRKEGQNVTLSCEQNLNHDAMYWYRQDPGQGLRLIYYSQIVNDFQKGDIAEGYSVSREKKESFPLTVTSAQKNPTAFYLCASSTTGGRGLETQYFGPGTRLLVL.

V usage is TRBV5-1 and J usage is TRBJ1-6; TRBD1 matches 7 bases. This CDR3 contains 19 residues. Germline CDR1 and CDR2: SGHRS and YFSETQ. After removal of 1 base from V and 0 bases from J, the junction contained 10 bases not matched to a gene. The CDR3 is CASSLRTGTALSYNSPLHF. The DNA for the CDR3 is TGCGCCAGCAGCTTGCGAACCGGGACAGCGCTCTCCTATAATTCACCCCTCCACTTT.

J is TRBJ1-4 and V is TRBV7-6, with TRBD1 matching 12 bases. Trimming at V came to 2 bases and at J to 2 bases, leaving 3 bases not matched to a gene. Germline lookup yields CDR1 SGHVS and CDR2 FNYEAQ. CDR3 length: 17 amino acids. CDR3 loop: CASSLRGQGATNEKLFF. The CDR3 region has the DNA TGTGCCAGCAGCTTAAGGGGACAGGGGGCCACTAATGAAAAACTGTTTTTT.

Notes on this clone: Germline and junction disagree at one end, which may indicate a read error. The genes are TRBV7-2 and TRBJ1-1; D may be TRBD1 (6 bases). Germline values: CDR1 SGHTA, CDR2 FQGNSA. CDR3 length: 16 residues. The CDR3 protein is CASTLQGGIRNTEAFF. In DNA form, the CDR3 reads TGTGCCAGCACCTTACAGGGCGGGATACGGAACACTGAAGCTTTCTTT.

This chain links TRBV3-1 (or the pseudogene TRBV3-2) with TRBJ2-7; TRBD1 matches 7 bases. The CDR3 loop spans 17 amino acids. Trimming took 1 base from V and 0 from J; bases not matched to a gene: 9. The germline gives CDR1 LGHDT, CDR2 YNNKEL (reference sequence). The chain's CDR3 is CASSQVWLGQSSYEQYF. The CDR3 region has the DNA TGTGCCAGCAGCCAAGTTTGGTTGGGACAGAGCTCCTACGAGCAGTACTTC.